Listed below are T cell receptor beta chains from one sample, sequenced in a study of blood T cells in healthy people across ages. Each CDR3 protein is one row after TCRdb ran MiXCR on the 5' RACE reads. The repertoire has 550,000 to 600,000 distinct CDR3 sequences, approximately 30% of them found once; the top ten carry 18%. Input material: blood. The source is an older woman in good health. CDR3s include the opening cysteine and the closing phenylalanine or tryptophan. The order of the fields is V gene, clone size, D gene, J gene, CDR3 DNA, CDR3 protein. D genes are given only for firm matches. For some rows the clone size is stated as once, few or many, or as a class when expanded; others skip it.

TRBV2	-	TRBD1	TRBJ1-2	TGTGCCAGCAGTGAGGACAGGGGGGAAGGAGGCTACACCTTC	CASSEDRGEGGYTF
TRBV7-2	few	TRBD1	TRBJ2-3	TGTGCCAGCAGCTTCGGACAGGGGCGCACAGATACGCAGTATTTT	CASSFGQGRTDTQYF
TRBV20-1	few	-	TRBJ1-1	TGCAGTGCTAGGGAAGCGGGGAACACTGAAGCTTTCTTT	CSAREAGNTEAFF
TRBV27	-	-	TRBJ2-3	TGTGCCAGCAGTTTATACTTCCCGGGAGAGATTACTAGCACAGATACGCAGTATTTT	CASSLYFPGEITSTDTQYF
TRBV7-3	many	-	TRBJ2-5	TGTGCCAGCAGCTTAACGACAGAAGAGACCCAGTACTTC	CASSLTTEETQYF
TRBV12-3/TRBV12-4	-	TRBD1	TRBJ1-2	TGTGCCAGCTACCACAGGGGGAATAACTTTCCCAACTATGGCTACACCTTC	CASYHRGNNFPNYGYTF
TRBV28	few	-	TRBJ2-2	TGTGCCAGCAGTCCCGGGACACCCTACACCGGGGAGCTGTTTTTT	CASSPGTPYTGELFF
TRBV7-9	few	-	TRBJ2-1	TGTGCCAGCAGCCCCACGATGCATGAGCAGTTCTTC	CASSPTMHEQFF
TRBV12-5	few	-	TRBJ2-1	TGTGCTAGTGGTTTGGTACAGGGTATCTACAATGAGCAGTTCTTC	CASGLVQGIYNEQFF
TRBV2	few	-	TRBJ2-3	TGTGCCAGCAGTGAGGCGGAGTACACAGATACGCAGTATTTT	CASSEAEYTDTQYF
TRBV7-2	-	-	TRBJ2-3	TGTGCCAGCAGCTTAGCTAGTATTCGGGGGGATACGCAGTATTTT	CASSLASIRGDTQYF
TRBV29-1	-	TRBD1	TRBJ1-2	TGCAGCGCTGCCGGGACAGGGATCTCCCTTGGCTACACCTTC	CSAAGTGISLGYTF
TRBV6-6	-	-	TRBJ1-4	TGTGCCAGCATTCCCACCCTTGTTACCCCTGAAAAACTGTTTTTT	CASIPTLVTPEKLFF
TRBV6-5	-	-	TRBJ1-1	TGTGCCAGCATTTCAAGGGACTGGACTGAAGCTTTCTTT	CASISRDWTEAFF
TRBV12-3/TRBV12-4	few	TRBD1	TRBJ2-5	TGTGCCAGCAGTTTACTCCCTTGGACAGGGGGGCAAGAGACCCAGTACTTC	CASSLLPWTGGQETQYF
TRBV4-2	few	TRBD1	TRBJ1-2	TGTGCCAGCAGCCAGGACCGGGGACAGAGTGGCTACACCTTC	CASSQDRGQSGYTF
TRBV5-6	many	TRBD1	TRBJ2-5	TGTGCCAGCAGCGCACAGGGGGGAGAGACCCAGTACTTC	CASSAQGGETQYF
TRBV7-2	few	-	TRBJ2-7	TGTGCCAGCAGCTTAGGTCCGGGGAATGGCTACGAGCAGTACTTC	CASSLGPGNGYEQYF
TRBV5-1	-	TRBD2	TRBJ2-7	TGCGCCAGCAGCCTTATGAGCGGGGGGGTCTACGAGCAGTACTTC	CASSLMSGGVYEQYF
TRBV24-1	-	-	TRBJ2-1	TGTGCCACCAGTGACGCCGGAAGGGAGGTGTTCTTC	CATSDAGREVFF
TRBV20-1	few	TRBD1	TRBJ2-6	TGCAGTGCTAGAGATTTACAAGGGACAGGGGGCCTTCGGGGGGCCAACGTCCTGACTTTC	CSARDLQGTGGLRGANVLTF
TRBV5-4	-	-	TRBJ2-1	TGTGCCAGCAGCACCGGAGGGGGGGGAAATAATGAGCAGTTCTTC	CASSTGGGGNNEQFF
TRBV6-2/TRBV6-3	-	-	TRBJ2-1	TGTGCCAGCAGTTACGCTAGTTCAGGCGGCGATGAGCAGTTCTTC	CASSYASSGGDEQFF
TRBV6-5	few	TRBD1	TRBJ2-7	TGTGCCAGCAGTTACTCGGCAGGGGGCACTTACGAGCAGTACTTC	CASSYSAGGTYEQYF
TRBV29-1	-	-	TRBJ2-7	TGCAGCGCCAGGGTAGGAACCTACGAGCAGTACTTC	CSARVGTYEQYF
TRBV12-3/TRBV12-4	few	TRBD1	TRBJ2-5	TGTGCCAGCAGTTTCCGGGACAGGGAAGAGACCCAGTACTTC	CASSFRDREETQYF
TRBV5-1	many	-	TRBJ1-4	TGCGCCAGCAGGCTTAATGAAAAACTGTTTTTT	CASRLNEKLFF
TRBV20-1	few	-	TRBJ1-2	TGCAGTGCTAAGGAGGGAGGGAACTATGGCTACACCTTC	CSAKEGGNYGYTF
TRBV4-1	many	-	TRBJ2-3	TGCGCCAGCAGCCAAGATCTGCGGAGCCCTAGCACAGATACGCAGTATTTT	CASSQDLRSPSTDTQYF
TRBV12-5	-	TRBD1	TRBJ1-5	TGTGCTAGTGGTTTAAATCGAGACCGGACAGGGTTCTATCAGCCCCAGCATTTT	CASGLNRDRTGFYQPQHF
TRBV18	few	-	TRBJ1-4	TGTGCCAGCTCGCCATCGAGGGAGTATAAACTGTTTTTT	CASSPSREYKLFF
TRBV20-1	-	TRBD2	TRBJ2-2	TGCAGTGCTAGGTCCCCTAGCGGGGATTCCGGGGAGCTGTTTTTT	CSARSPSGDSGELFF
TRBV5-1	-	TRBD2	TRBJ2-3	TGCGCCAGCAGCGATCTGTTAGCGGGCGTTAGCACAGATACGCAGTATTTT	CASSDLLAGVSTDTQYF
TRBV20-1	-	TRBD1	TRBJ2-3	TGCAGTGCTAGGAGGACAGGGCCAGCAGATACGCAGTATTTT	CSARRTGPADTQYF
TRBV7-9	-	TRBD1	TRBJ1-3	TGTGCCAGCAGCTCGAACCAGGGGGCTGGAAACACCATATATTTT	CASSSNQGAGNTIYF
TRBV27	many	-	TRBJ2-5	TGTGCCAGCAGTCCAAGGGGACTGACGATCGAGACCCAGTACTTC	CASSPRGLTIETQYF
TRBV7-2	-	TRBD2	TRBJ2-5	TGTGCCAACACCAGCGGGGGCCAAGAGACCCAGTACTTC	CANTSGGQETQYF
TRBV20-1	few	TRBD1	TRBJ1-1	TGCAGTGCTACGGACAGGGGGAAGGGTGAAGCTTTCTTT	CSATDRGKGEAFF
TRBV4-1	many	-	TRBJ2-3	TGCGCCAGCAGCCAAGTAGACCTTTTCATCACAGATACGCAGTATTTT	CASSQVDLFITDTQYF
TRBV7-2	-	-	TRBJ2-5	TGTGCCAGCACCCGATTAGGGTACCAAGAGACCCAGTACTTC	CASTRLGYQETQYF
TRBV6-2/TRBV6-3	-	TRBD2	TRBJ2-3	TGTGCCAGCAGTTACAAATCTAGCGGGGATAGCACAGATACGCAGTATTTT	CASSYKSSGDSTDTQYF
TRBV29-1	-	TRBD1	TRBJ2-5	TGCAGCGTTGAAGAAACAGGGGGCTCAGAGACCCAGTACTTC	CSVEETGGSETQYF
TRBV27	-	TRBD1	TRBJ1-3	TGTGCCAGCTCACGACAGGGGCGAACTGGAAACACCATATATTTT	CASSRQGRTGNTIYF
TRBV27	-	TRBD1	TRBJ2-1	TGTGCCAGCAAAGAAGGGGGCGCCAGGGATGAGCAGTTCTTC	CASKEGGARDEQFF
TRBV7-2	few	-	TRBJ2-1	TGTGCCAGCAGCCCAATGCCGGGGAGCTCCTACAATGAGCAGTTCTTC	CASSPMPGSSYNEQFF
TRBV12-3/TRBV12-4	few	-	TRBJ2-7	TGTGCCAGCAGTTTATGGGGGAACTACGAGCAGTACTTC	CASSLWGNYEQYF
TRBV6-1	few	-	TRBJ1-6	TGTGCCAGCAGTTTCGCGGGGTCCGGCGATTCACCCCTCCACTTT	CASSFAGSGDSPLHF
TRBV12-3/TRBV12-4	-	TRBD1	TRBJ1-2	TGTGCCAGCAGTTTACAAGGACAGGACCTCTATGGCTACACCTTC	CASSLQGQDLYGYTF
TRBV12-3/TRBV12-4	-	-	TRBJ1-5	TGTGCCAGCGCCCTAGGGGGGGCTCAGCCCCAGCATTTT	CASALGGAQPQHF
TRBV10-3	-	TRBD2	TRBJ2-5	TGTGCCATCAGCCTCGGGGAGGGCCTCCAAGAGACCCAGTACTTC	CAISLGEGLQETQYF
TRBV5-5	-	-	TRBJ2-7	TGTGCCAGCAGCTGGAGGGACAGTCTCTCCTACGAGCAGTACTTC	CASSWRDSLSYEQYF
TRBV6-6	few	-	TRBJ1-3	TGTGCCAGCAGGAGTTGGGCCATATATTTT	CASRSWAIYF
TRBV27	once	-	TRBJ1-3	TGTGCCAGCAGTCGCGGCGGAAGACCAAACACCATATATTTT	CASSRGGRPNTIYF
TRBV27	medium-sized	-	TRBJ2-5	TGTGCCAGCAGTTTATCTCATGTGGAGGCCCTAGTCCAAGAGACCCAGTACTTC	CASSLSHVEALVQETQYF
TRBV7-2	-	-	TRBJ2-2	TGTGCCAGCAGCTCGACCCTACTGTGGACCGGGGAGCTGTTTTTT	CASSSTLLWTGELFF
TRBV7-2	-	-	TRBJ2-7	TGTGCCAGCAGCCCCCAAGTGGGTTCCCGTTTGGAGCAGTACTTC	CASSPQVGSRLEQYF
TRBV29-1	-	-	TRBJ2-3	TGCAGCGTTGCCGGTCCGCTGACAGATACGCAGTATTTT	CSVAGPLTDTQYF
TRBV29-1	many	-	TRBJ2-5	TGCAGCGTTGATGGGCAGGGTATCGAGACCCAGTACTTC	CSVDGQGIETQYF
TRBV10-3	-	-	TRBJ2-1	TGTGCCATCAGTGACAAAGGGGGGGAGCAGTTCTTC	CAISDKGGEQFF
TRBV6-2/TRBV6-3	few	-	TRBJ2-2	TGTGCCAGCACCACGGGGGACACCGGGGAGCTGTTTTTT	CASTTGDTGELFF